These 6 T cell receptor beta chains were sequenced from one sample in a study of T cells after yellow fever vaccination (dated by TCRdb to about 2019). The receptor library was made with 5' RACE. For sequencing, an Illumina HiSeq 2500 was employed. TCRdb itself trimmed the public reads at Q25 with fastp, ran MiXCR and retained productive beta chains. CDR3 protein duplicates are merged, each entry listing the most common genes and DNA. This sample has 450,000 to 550,000 distinct CDR3 sequences in its table, and 21% of those were observed once. Of the sample, around 16% is held by the ten largest clones. The treatment or condition tag for this specimen amounts to: live attenuated yellow fever vaccine strain. The sample here was PBMCs, taken approximately 22 days after the first yellow fever vaccination. Every receptor here comes from a man aged 18 to 29 who received the YFV17D yellow fever vaccine.

This clonotype appeared a few times. J is TRBJ2-7 and V is TRBV6-1; D is unclear. CDR3 length: 17 amino acids. Germline-derived CDR1 and CDR2 are MNHNS and SASEGT. V lost 8 bases, J lost 0 bases, and 23 bases lay in between. The CDR3 protein is CASPQKDLRRISYEQYV. CDR3 sequence (DNA): TGTGCCAGCCCCCAAAAGGACCTTCGGAGAATCTCCTACGAGCAGTACGTC.

This clonotype was seen more than once but under ten times. The V and J genes are TRBV7-2 and TRBJ1-5; D gene unclear. Germline V gene sequence: CDR1 SGHTA, CDR2 FQGNSA. The CDR3 runs to 17 residues. Trimming cost V 2 bases and J 2 bases, with 16 bases left between them. The CDR3 sequence: CASSLLGRLSGNQPQHF. The CDR3 region has the DNA TGTGCCAGCAGCTTACTGGGTCGCCTATCTGGCAATCAGCCCCAGCATTTT. Combining the CDR3 with reference TRBV7-2 and TRBJ1-5 gives the whole variable domain GAGVSQSPSNKVTEKGKDVELRCDPISGHTALYWYRQSLGQGLEFLIYFQGNSAPDKSGLPSDRFSAERTGGSVSTLTIQRTQQEDSAVYLCASSLLGRLSGNQPQHFGDGTRLSIL.

This clonotype was detected only a few times. The V call is TRBV20-1, the J call TRBJ1-2, with D uncertain. Per germline, CDR1 DFQATT and CDR2 SNEGSKA (reference sequence). The CDR3 is 12 residues long. Trimming took 6 bases from V and 8 from J, leaving 16 bases between them. CDR3 DNA sequence: TGCAGTGCCCCGACAAGGGCTGTCGGCTACACCTTC. Protein product: CSAPTRAVGYTF.

This clonotype turned up a few times. V gene TRBV23-1 combines with J gene TRBJ2-3; 11 nucleotides align to TRBD1. TRBV23-1 is sorted into the ORF group, with uncertain function. V dropped 2 bases and J dropped 0; count of bases not matched to a gene: 16. CDR3 length: 21 residues. The CDR3 DNA reads as TGCGCCAGCAGTCAAATCCTTTTTGGGACAGGGGGGTTATCTAGCACAGATACGCAGTATTTT. Its translation is CASSQILFGTGGLSSTDTQYF.

This chain's CDR3 is CSARTWDLLGYNEQFF. The DNA for the CDR3 is TGCAGTGCTAGGACTTGGGACCTCTTGGGTTACAATGAGCAGTTCTTC. The chain carries TRBV20-1 and TRBJ2-1; D assignment may be TRBD1 or TRBD2 (5 bases each). The CDR3 is 16 amino acids. CDR1 and CDR2 (germline): DFQATT, SNEGSKA (reference sequence). V lost 3 bases and J lost 4, with 19 bases in between.

This chain uses TRBV7-9 with TRBJ1-2; the D gene is possibly TRBD1 (5 bases). CDR1 SEHNR and CDR2 FQNEAQ come from the germline V gene (reference sequence). This CDR3 comprises 14 residues. V lost 0 bases, J lost 8 bases, and 13 bases lay in between. CDR3 in DNA: TGTGCCAGCAGCTTAGCGCTCAGGGACCGAGGCTACACCTTC. It encodes CASSLALRDRGYTF.